The next 20 T cell receptor beta chains were all read from a single sample in a study of cytomegalovirus exposure and HLA in healthy donors. Generated by immunoSEQ multiplex PCR, the TCRdb table keeps only in-frame clones and is missing some. The table shows 150,000 to 200,000 clones, with 81% occurring only once. Sample: PBMCs. Source of these receptors: a woman younger than 45 in good health and CMV-seronegative.

This chain links TRBV30 with TRBJ2-7; D call uncertain. The V end was cut by 4 bases, the J end by 1 base, with 11 bases between. Looked up from germline, CDR1 is GTSNPN and CDR2 is SVGIG (reference sequence). This CDR3 has 13 amino acids. The CDR3 DNA sequence: TGTGCCTGGACTAAAACCCCTTCCTACGAGCAGTACTTC. This sequence encodes CAWTKTPSYEQYF.

The V gene is TRBV6-1, the J gene TRBJ1-4; D unresolved. The V gene lost 3 bases and the J gene lost 8 bases, with 10 bases spanning the gap. This CDR3 region has 13 residues. CDR1 is MNHNS, CDR2 SASEGT, per germline. The CDR3 reads CASSENTWEKLFF. CDR3 nucleotides: TGTGCCAGCAGTGAGAATACATGGGAAAAACTGTTTTTT.

The chain joins TRBV19 to TRBJ1-1, with a tentative D call TRBD1 (5 bases). The CDR3 extends over 17 amino acids. Trimming pared 3 bases from V and 3 bases from J, leaving 20 bases between. From germline, CDR1 is LNHDA and CDR2 SQIVND (reference sequence). CDR3 sequence reads: CASSIKVGGYSDTEAFF. Written as DNA, the CDR3 is TGTGCCAGTAGTATTAAGGTCGGGGGTTATTCGGACACTGAAGCTTTCTTT.

The chain employs TRBV11-2 and TRBJ1-2; 7 bases map to TRBD1. The J segment lost 2 bases and the V segment lost 5 bases, leaving 5 bases of the junction unmatched. Germline V gene lookup returns CDR1 SGHAT and CDR2 FQNNGV. CDR3 length equals 14 residues. For the CDR3, the DNA is TGTGCCAGCAGCCAGATACAGGGGAACTATGGCTACACCTTC. Translated, it gives CASSQIQGNYGYTF.

The chain recombines TRBV6-1 with TRBJ1-5; D possibly corresponds to TRBD1 (5 bases). V was cut by 6 bases and J by 7 bases, with 13 bases left in between. Per the germline V gene, CDR1 is MNHNS and CDR2 is SASEGT. The CDR3 runs to 13 residues. Here the CDR3 reads CASSPDSLQPQHF. The CDR3, as DNA: TGTGCCAGCAGCCCCGACAGTTTACAGCCCCAGCATTTT.

The chain couples TRBV27 to TRBJ1-1, with 9 bases lining up with TRBD1. The CDR3 extends over 14 amino acids. Germline CDR1 MNHEY, CDR2 SMNVEV (reference sequence). The trim removed 5 bases at V and 1 base at J, leaving 2 bases unmatched. CDR3 sequence: CASSPTGGNTEAFF. In DNA, the CDR3 is TGTGCCAGCAGTCCGACAGGGGGGAACACTGAAGCTTTCTTT.

This rearrangement joins TRBV5-1 to TRBJ2-2, with 7 bases fitting TRBD1. The CDR3 runs to 14 residues. Losses at the gene ends were 4 bases for V and 4 bases for J; bases not matched to a gene: 4. In germline, CDR1 is SGHRS, CDR2 YFSETQ. Here the CDR3 DNA reads TGCGCCAGCAGCACGACAGGGCTCACCGGGGAGCTGTTTTTT. Its protein is CASSTTGLTGELFF. Together with reference TRBV5-1 and TRBJ2-2, the CDR3 gives the full variable domain: KAGVTQTPRYLIKTRGQQVTLSCSPISGHRSVSWYQQTPGQGLQFLFEYFSETQRNKGNFPGRFSGRQFSNSRSEMNVSTLELGDSALYLCASSTTGLTGELFFGEGSRLTVL.

The chain employs TRBV29-1 and TRBJ1-1, with D hard to call. Germline V CDR1 and CDR2: SQVTM, ANQGSEA. Trimming took off 3 bases at V and 4 bases at J, with 9 bases between the two ends. The CDR3 loop spans 12 amino acids. Here the CDR3 DNA reads TGCAGCGTTGAGCAGGATATCACTGAAGCTTTCTTT. This sequence encodes CSVEQDITEAFF.

This chain uses TRBV9 with TRBJ1-2, with D perhaps matching TRBD1 (6 bases). The germline V and J ends were trimmed by 2 bases and 3 bases, with 17 bases remaining between them. This CDR3 is built from 16 residues. The germline V gene has CDR1 SGDLS and CDR2 YYNGEE. The CDR3 sequence: CASSVGTRGGHYGYTF. The DNA for the CDR3 is TGTGCCAGCAGCGTGGGTACACGGGGGGGCCACTATGGCTACACCTTC.

The V call is TRBV4-1, the J call TRBJ2-7; 7 positions agree with TRBD2. Germline values: CDR1 MGHRA, CDR2 YSYEKL. V trimming: 3 bases; J trimming: 1 base; junction bases outside the gene matches: 3. The CDR3 loop spans 14 amino acids. CDR3 sequence (DNA): TGCGCCAGCAGCCAGTCGGGGGGTTCCTACGAGCAGTACTTC. The encoded protein is CASSQSGGSYEQYF.

V gene TRBV18 combines with J gene TRBJ1-4, with D hard to call. Trimming cost V 2 bases and J 8 bases, with 12 bases left between them. There are 14 residues in the CDR3. Per the germline V gene, CDR1 is KGHSH and CDR2 is LQKENI. The CDR3 loop is CASSPGREKEKLFF. For the CDR3, the DNA is TGTGCCAGCTCACCAGGAAGGGAGAAGGAAAAACTGTTTTTT.

The chain couples TRBV30 to TRBJ2-1; 10 bases map to TRBD2. CDR1 and CDR2 from the germline V gene are GTSNPN and SVGIG (reference sequence). V gave up 3 bases and J gave up 0 bases; unmatched junction bases: 2. This CDR3 has 15 amino acids. The CDR3 DNA reads TGTGCCTGGAGCCCTAGCGGGAGCTCCTACAATGAGCAGTTCTTC. Translated: CAWSPSGSSYNEQFF. Supplemented by reference TRBV30 and TRBJ2-1, the full variable domain reads SQTIHQWPATLVQPVGSPLSLECTVEGTSNPNLYWYRQAAGRGLQLLFYSVGIGQISSEVPQNLSASRPQDRQFILSSKKLLLSDSGFYLCAWSPSGSSYNEQFFGPGTRLTVL.

This chain links TRBV5-1 with TRBJ2-1; TRBD2 matches 10 bases. CDR1 is SGHRS and CDR2 is YFSETQ in the germline V gene. Trimming took 4 bases from V and 7 from J; bases not matched to a gene: 5. The CDR3 is 14 residues long. The CDR3 loop reads CASSPGLAENEQFF. DNA of the CDR3: TGCGCCAGCAGCCCCGGACTAGCGGAAAATGAGCAGTTCTTC.

The chain couples TRBV7-9 to TRBJ2-7, with a tentative D call TRBD2 (5 bases). Germline V gene data show CDR1 as SEHNR and CDR2 as FQNEAQ (reference sequence). The CDR3 covers 15 residues. With 6 bases removed from V and 4 bases from J, the gap between germline ends came to 19 bases. The chain's CDR3 is CASSSESMPGYEQYF. The CDR3 DNA reads TGTGCCAGCAGTAGTGAATCCATGCCGGGGTACGAGCAGTACTTC.

V usage is TRBV27 and J usage is TRBJ1-1; perhaps TRBD1 as D (5 bases). V gave up 7 bases and J gave up 4 bases, with 16 bases separating them. The CDR3 consists of 14 residues. CDR1 is MNHEY, CDR2 SMNVEV, per germline (reference sequence). CDR3 amino acids: CASNSRPGGTEAFF. As DNA, the CDR3 is TGTGCCAGCAACAGTCGACCCGGGGGCACTGAAGCTTTCTTT.

This chain uses TRBV11-2 with TRBJ2-7; 8 nucleotides agree with TRBD1. The germline gives CDR1 SGHAT, CDR2 FQNNGV. Germline trimming cut 3 bases from V and 5 bases from J; bases unmatched to any gene: 3. The CDR3 runs to 13 residues. In DNA, the CDR3 is TGTGCCAGCAGCTTGGACAGGGCGAACGAGCAGTACTTC. It translates to CASSLDRANEQYF.

This clone was recorded once. The chain carries TRBV7-8 and TRBJ2-2; no firm D call. V was clipped by 8 bases and J by 3 bases, with 10 bases between them. Germline V gene lookup returns CDR1 SGHVS and CDR2 FQNEAQ. This CDR3 region has 13 residues. The CDR3 nucleotides are TGTGCCAGCGGCCCACCTCACACCGGGGAGCTGTTTTTT. Amino acid sequence: CASGPPHTGELFF.

The CDR3 DNA sequence: TGTGCCAGCAGTACTGGACAGGGGTGGGAAAAACTGTTTTTT. Translating gives CASSTGQGWEKLFF. V usage is TRBV27 and J usage is TRBJ1-4, with 9 nucleotides matching TRBD1. J lost 8 bases, V lost 5 bases, and 6 bases had no gene match. Per the germline V gene, CDR1 is MNHEY and CDR2 is SMNVEV (reference sequence). The CDR3 has 14 residues.

The chain combines TRBV5-1 with TRBJ1-3; D gene uncertain. Germline V gene data show CDR1 as SGHRS and CDR2 as YFSETQ. Trimming shortened V by 4 bases and J by 4 bases, and 9 bases separated the two germline ends. The length of the CDR3 is 13 residues. This CDR3 reads CASSVGEGNTIYF. The CDR3 bases are TGCGCCAGCAGCGTAGGAGAAGGAAACACCATATATTTT.

This chain connects TRBV5-1 to TRBJ1-3; D might be TRBD1 (5 bases). Germline V lookup: CDR1 SGHRS, CDR2 YFSETQ. The CDR3 sequence is 13 residues long. The V end was cut by 4 bases, the J end by 4 bases, with 9 bases between. The CDR3 loop is CASSEGHGNTIYF. The CDR3 DNA sequence: TGCGCCAGCAGCGAAGGACACGGAAACACCATATATTTT.